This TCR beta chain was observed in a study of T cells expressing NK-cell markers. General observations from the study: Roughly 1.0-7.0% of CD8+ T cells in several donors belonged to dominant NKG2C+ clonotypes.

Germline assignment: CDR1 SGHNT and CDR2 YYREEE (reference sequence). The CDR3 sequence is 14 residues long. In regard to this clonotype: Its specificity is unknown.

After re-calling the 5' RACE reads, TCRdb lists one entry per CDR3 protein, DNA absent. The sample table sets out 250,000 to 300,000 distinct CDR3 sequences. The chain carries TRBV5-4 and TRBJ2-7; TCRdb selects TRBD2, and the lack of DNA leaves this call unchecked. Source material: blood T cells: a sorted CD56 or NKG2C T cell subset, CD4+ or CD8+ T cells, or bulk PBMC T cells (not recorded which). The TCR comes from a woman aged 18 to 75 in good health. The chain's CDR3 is CASSLEGTSYEQYF.